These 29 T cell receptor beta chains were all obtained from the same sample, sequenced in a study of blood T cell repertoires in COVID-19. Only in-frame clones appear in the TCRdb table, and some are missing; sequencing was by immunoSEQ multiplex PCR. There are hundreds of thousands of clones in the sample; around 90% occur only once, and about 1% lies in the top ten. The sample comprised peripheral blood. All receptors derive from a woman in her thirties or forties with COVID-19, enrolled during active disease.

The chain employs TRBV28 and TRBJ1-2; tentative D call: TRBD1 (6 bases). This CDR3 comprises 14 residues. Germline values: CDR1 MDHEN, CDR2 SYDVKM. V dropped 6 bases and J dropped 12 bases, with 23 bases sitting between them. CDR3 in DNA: TGTGCCAGCAGCTCCTCCCGGGGGGCGAACAGCCACACCTTC. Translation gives CASSSSRGANSHTF.

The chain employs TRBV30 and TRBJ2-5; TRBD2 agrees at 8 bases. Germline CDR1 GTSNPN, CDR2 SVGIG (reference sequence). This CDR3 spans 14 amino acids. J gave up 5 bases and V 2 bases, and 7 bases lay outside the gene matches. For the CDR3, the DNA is TGTGCCTGGAGTCTCCCCGGGGGGGTGGAGACCCAGTACTTC. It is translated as CAWSLPGGVETQYF.

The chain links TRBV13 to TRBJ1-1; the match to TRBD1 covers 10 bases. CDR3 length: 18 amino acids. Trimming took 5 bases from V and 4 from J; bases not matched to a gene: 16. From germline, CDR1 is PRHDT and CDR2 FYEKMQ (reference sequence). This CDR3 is CASSHRPGTGAKGTEAFF. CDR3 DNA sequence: TGTGCCAGCAGCCATCGTCCCGGGACAGGGGCGAAGGGCACTGAAGCTTTCTTT.

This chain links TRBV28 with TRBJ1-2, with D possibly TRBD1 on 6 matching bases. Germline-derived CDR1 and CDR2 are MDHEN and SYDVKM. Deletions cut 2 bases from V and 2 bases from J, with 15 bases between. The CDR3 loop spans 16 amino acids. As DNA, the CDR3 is TGTGCCAGCAGTTTAAGTAATCAGGGGATAAACTATGGCTACACCTTC. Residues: CASSLSNQGINYGYTF.

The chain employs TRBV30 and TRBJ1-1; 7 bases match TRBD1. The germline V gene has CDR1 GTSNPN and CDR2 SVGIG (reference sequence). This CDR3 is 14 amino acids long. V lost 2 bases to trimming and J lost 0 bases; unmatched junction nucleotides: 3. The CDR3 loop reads CAWSFDRVNTEAFF. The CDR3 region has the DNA TGTGCCTGGAGTTTCGACAGGGTGAACACTGAAGCTTTCTTT.

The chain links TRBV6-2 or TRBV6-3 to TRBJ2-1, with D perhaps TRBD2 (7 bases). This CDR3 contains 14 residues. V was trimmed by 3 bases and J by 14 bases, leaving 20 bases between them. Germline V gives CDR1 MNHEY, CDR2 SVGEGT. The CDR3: CASSYPGGTVVEFF. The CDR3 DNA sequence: TGTGCCAGCAGTTATCCGGGGGGCACCGTTGTAGAGTTCTTC.

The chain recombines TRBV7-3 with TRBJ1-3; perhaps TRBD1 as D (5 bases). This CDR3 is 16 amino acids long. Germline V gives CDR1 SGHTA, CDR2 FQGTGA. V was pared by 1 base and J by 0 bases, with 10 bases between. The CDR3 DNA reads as TGTGCCAGCAGCTTAATGGGCACAGGCTCTGGAAACACCATATATTTT. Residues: CASSLMGTGSGNTIYF.

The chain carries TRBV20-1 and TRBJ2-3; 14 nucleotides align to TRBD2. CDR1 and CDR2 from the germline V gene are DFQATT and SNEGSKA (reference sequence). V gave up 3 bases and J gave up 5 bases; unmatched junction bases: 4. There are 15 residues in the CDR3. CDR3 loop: CSASFGTSGRDTQYF. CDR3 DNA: TGCAGTGCTAGTTTTGGGACTAGCGGGAGAGATACGCAGTATTTT.

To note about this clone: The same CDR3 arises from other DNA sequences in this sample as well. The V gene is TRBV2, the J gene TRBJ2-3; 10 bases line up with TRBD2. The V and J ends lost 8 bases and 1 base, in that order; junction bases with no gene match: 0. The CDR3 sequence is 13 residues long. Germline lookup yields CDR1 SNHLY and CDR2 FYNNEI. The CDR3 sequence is CASLAGGTDTQYF. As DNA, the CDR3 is TGTGCCAGCCTAGCGGGGGGCACAGATACGCAGTATTTT.

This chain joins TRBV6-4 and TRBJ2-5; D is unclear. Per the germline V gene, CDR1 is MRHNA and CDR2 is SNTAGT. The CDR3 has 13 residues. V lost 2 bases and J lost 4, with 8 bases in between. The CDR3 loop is CASSDVFGETQYF. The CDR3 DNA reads TGTGCCAGCAGTGACGTCTTCGGAGAGACCCAGTACTTC.

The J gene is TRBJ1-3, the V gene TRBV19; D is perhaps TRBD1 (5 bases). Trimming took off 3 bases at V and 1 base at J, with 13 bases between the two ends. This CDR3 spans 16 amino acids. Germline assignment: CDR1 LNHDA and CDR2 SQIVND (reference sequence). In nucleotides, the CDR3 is TGTGCCAGTAGTATTGGGGAGGGACGGTCTGGAAACACCATATATTTT. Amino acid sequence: CASSIGEGRSGNTIYF.

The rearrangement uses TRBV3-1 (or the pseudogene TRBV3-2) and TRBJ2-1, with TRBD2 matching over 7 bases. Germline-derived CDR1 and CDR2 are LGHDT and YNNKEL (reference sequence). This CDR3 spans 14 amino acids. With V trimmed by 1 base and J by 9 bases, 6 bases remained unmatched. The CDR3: CASSQGGRRREQFF. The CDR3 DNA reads TGTGCCAGCAGCCAAGGCGGGAGACGACGTGAGCAGTTCTTC.

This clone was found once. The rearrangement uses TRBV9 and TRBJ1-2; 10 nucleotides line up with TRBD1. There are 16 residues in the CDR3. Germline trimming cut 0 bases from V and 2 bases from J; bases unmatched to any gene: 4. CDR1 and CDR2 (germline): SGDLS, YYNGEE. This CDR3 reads CASSVGGGQGNYGYTF. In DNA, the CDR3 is TGTGCCAGCAGCGTAGGAGGGGGACAGGGGAACTATGGCTACACCTTC.

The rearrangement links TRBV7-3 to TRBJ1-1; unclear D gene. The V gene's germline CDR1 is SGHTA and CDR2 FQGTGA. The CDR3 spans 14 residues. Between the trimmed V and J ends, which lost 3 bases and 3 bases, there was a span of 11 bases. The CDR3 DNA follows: TGTGCCAGCAGCTTTCGGGAGGGCTACACTGAAGCTTTCTTT. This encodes CASSFREGYTEAFF.

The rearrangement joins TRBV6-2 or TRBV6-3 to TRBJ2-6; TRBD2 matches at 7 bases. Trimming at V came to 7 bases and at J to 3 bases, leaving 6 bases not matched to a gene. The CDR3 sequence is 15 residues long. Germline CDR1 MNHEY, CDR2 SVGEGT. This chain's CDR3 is CASTPRGNGANVLTF. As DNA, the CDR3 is TGTGCCAGCACCCCGCGGGGGAATGGGGCCAACGTCCTGACTTTC.

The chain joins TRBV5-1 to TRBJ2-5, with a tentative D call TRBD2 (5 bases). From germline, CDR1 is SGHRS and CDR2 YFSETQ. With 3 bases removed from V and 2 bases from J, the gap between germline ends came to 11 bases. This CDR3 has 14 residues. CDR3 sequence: CASSYSSPQETQYF. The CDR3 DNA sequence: TGCGCCAGCAGCTATTCTAGCCCTCAAGAGACCCAGTACTTC.

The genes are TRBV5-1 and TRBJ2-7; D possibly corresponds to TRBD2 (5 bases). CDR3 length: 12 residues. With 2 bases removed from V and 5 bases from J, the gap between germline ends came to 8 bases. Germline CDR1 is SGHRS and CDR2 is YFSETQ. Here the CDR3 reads CASSFPGNEQYF. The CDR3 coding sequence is TGCGCCAGCAGCTTCCCGGGGAACGAGCAGTACTTC.

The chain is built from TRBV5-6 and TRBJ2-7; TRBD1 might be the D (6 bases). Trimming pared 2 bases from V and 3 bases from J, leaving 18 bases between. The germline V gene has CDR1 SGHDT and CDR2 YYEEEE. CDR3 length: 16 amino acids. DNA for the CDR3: TGTGCCAGCAGCTTCGGTGCCTGGACAGAGAACTACGAGCAGTACTTC. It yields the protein CASSFGAWTENYEQYF.

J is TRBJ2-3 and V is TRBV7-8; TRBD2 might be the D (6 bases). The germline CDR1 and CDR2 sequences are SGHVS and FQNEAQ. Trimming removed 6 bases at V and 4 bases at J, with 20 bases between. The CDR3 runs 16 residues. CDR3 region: CASSKGGGSPPDTQYF. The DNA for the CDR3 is TGTGCCAGCAGTAAGGGTGGGGGGTCCCCCCCAGATACGCAGTATTTT. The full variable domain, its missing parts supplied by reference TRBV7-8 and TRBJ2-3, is GAGVSQSPRYKVAKRGQDVALRCDPISGHVSLFWYQQALGQGPEFLTYFQNEAQLDKSGLPSDRFFAERPEGSVSTLKIQRTQQEDSAVYLCASSKGGGSPPDTQYFGPGTRLTVL.

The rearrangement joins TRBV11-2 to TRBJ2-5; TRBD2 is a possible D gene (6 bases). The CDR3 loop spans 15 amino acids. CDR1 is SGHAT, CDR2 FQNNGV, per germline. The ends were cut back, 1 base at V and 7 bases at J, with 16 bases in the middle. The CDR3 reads CASSLASSQAGTQYF. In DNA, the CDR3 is TGTGCCAGCAGCTTAGCCAGTTCCCAAGCGGGGACCCAGTACTTC.

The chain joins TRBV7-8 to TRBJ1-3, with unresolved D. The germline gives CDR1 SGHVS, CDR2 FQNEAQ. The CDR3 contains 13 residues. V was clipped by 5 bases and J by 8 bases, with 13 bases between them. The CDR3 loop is CASSLQRLDTIYF. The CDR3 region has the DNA TGTGCCAGCAGCCTTCAAAGGCTAGACACCATATATTTT.

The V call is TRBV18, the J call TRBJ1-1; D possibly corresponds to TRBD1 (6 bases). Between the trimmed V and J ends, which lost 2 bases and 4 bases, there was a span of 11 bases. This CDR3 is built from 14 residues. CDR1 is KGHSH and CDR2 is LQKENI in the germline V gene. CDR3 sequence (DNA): TGTGCCAGCTCACCAGAAAAGGGGGTCACTGAAGCTTTCTTT. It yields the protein CASSPEKGVTEAFF.

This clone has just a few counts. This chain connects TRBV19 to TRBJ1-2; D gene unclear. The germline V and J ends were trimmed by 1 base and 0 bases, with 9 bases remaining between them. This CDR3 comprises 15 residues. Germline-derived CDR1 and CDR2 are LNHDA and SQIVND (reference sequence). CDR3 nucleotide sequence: TGTGCCAGTAGTATAGGGATCACTACTAACTATGGCTACACCTTC. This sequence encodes CASSIGITTNYGYTF.

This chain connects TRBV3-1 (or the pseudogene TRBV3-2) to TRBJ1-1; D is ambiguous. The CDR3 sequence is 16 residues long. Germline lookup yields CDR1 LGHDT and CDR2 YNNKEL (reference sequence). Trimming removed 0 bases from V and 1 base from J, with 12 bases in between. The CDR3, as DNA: TGTGCCAGCAGCCAAGAAGTGGCGGATTGGAACACTGAAGCTTTCTTT. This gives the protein CASSQEVADWNTEAFF.

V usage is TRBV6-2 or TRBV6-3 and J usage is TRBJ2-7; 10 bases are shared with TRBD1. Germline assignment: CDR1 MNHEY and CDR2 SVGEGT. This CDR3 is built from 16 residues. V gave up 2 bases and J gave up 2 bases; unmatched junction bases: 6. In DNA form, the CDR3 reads TGTGCCAGCAGTTACGAAGCCGGGACAGGGGCCTACGAGCAGTACTTC. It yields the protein CASSYEAGTGAYEQYF.

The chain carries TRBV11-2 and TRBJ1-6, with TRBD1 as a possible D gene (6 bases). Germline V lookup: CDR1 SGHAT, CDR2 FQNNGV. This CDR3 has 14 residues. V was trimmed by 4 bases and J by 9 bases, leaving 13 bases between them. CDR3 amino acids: CASSSTGSGSPLHF. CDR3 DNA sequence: TGTGCCAGCAGCTCAACAGGGTCTGGTTCACCCCTCCACTTT.

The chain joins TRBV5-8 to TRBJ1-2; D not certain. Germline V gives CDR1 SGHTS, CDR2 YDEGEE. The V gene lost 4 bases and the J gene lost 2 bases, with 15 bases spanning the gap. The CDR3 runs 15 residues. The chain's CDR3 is CASSPRVPGNYGYTF. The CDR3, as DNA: TGTGCCAGCAGCCCAAGGGTTCCGGGGAACTATGGCTACACCTTC. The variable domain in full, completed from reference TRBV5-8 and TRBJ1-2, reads EAGVTQSPTHLIKTRGQQATLRCSPISGHTSVYWYQQALGLGLQFLLWYDEGEERNRGNFPPRFSGRQFPNYSSELNVNALELEDSALYLCASSPRVPGNYGYTFGSGTRLTVV.

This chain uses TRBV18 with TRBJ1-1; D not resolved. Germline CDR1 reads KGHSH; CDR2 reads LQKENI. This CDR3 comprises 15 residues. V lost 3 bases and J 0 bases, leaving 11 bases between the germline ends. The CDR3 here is CASSPFKRVNTEAFF. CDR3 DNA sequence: TGTGCCAGCTCACCCTTTAAACGGGTGAACACTGAAGCTTTCTTT.

The CDR3: CASSRDRTGTEAFF. Written as DNA, the CDR3 is TGTGCCAGCAGCCGAGACAGGACTGGCACTGAAGCTTTCTTT. The J gene is TRBJ1-1, the V gene TRBV27; the D gene is possibly TRBD1 (6 bases). The length of the CDR3 is 14 residues. CDR1 MNHEY and CDR2 SMNVEV come from the germline V gene (reference sequence). Trimming took 6 bases from V and 4 from J, leaving 15 bases between them.